A selection of T cell receptor beta chains follows, all from one sample in a study of blood T cell repertoires in COVID-19. TCRdb's table, derived via immunoSEQ multiplex PCR, lists solely in-frame clones and lacks some. Here the sample spans fewer than 150,000 clones, around nine tenths being singletons. Sample: peripheral blood. The receptors were sampled from a woman in her sixties or seventies who had recovered from COVID-19. Both conserved end residues are part of each CDR3. The D gene is left open where the match is weak. Clone size is given for some rows only: seen once, a few or many times, or a class if the clone is expanded.

size: -; V: TRBV28; length: 14; J: TRBJ1-4; D: -; CDR3: CASGQTATNEKLFF; DNA: TGTGCCAGCGGTCAGACAGCGACTAATGAAAAACTGTTTTTT
size: -; V: TRBV5-1; length: 18; J: TRBJ2-7; D: TRBD1; CDR3: CASSRSAATGTVGYEQYF; DNA: TGCGCCAGCAGCCGGAGTGCCGCGACAGGGACCGTAGGGTACGAGCAGTACTTC
size: -; V: TRBV4-3; length: 14; J: TRBJ1-2; D: -; CDR3: CASSQDHGGWGYTF; DNA: TGCGCCAGCAGCCAAGACCACGGGGGATGGGGCTACACCTTC
size: many; V: TRBV7-9; length: 15; J: TRBJ2-7; D: TRBD1; CDR3: CASSSPGTGDDEQYF; DNA: TGTGCCAGCAGCTCGCCCGGGACAGGGGACGACGAGCAGTACTTC
size: -; V: TRBV6-5; length: 13; J: TRBJ1-2; D: -; CDR3: CATSPGGTYGYTF; DNA: TGTGCCACTTCGCCCGGAGGGACCTATGGCTACACCTTC
size: -; V: TRBV28; length: 13; J: TRBJ1-2; D: TRBD1; CDR3: CASSNRGAYGYTF; DNA: TGTGCCAGCAGTAACAGGGGGGCCTATGGCTACACCTTC
size: -; V: TRBV18; length: 13; J: TRBJ2-3; D: -; CDR3: CASSPSRTDTQYF; DNA: TGTGCCAGCTCACCAAGCCGCACAGATACGCAGTATTTT
size: once; V: TRBV5-5; length: 15; J: TRBJ2-3; D: TRBD1; CDR3: CASSLQGGLADTQYF; DNA: TGTGCCAGCAGCTTACAGGGGGGTTTGGCAGATACGCAGTATTTT
size: -; V: TRBV19; length: 16; J: TRBJ2-2; D: TRBD1; CDR3: CASSRRTGGNTGELFF; DNA: TGTGCCAGTAGCCGGCGGACAGGGGGTAACACCGGGGAGCTGTTTTTT
size: -; V: TRBV3-1/TRBV3-2; length: 14; J: TRBJ2-1; D: TRBD2; CDR3: CASNREGRGGEQFF; DNA: TGTGCCAGCAACCGGGAGGGCCGGGGCGGTGAGCAGTTCTTC
size: -; V: TRBV11-2; length: 16; J: TRBJ2-1; D: -; CDR3: CASSLGWAGSHNEQFF; DNA: TGTGCCAGCAGCTTAGGATGGGCGGGATCCCACAATGAGCAGTTCTTC
size: -; V: TRBV3-1/TRBV3-2; length: 13; J: TRBJ2-1; D: -; CDR3: CASSQDRRGAQFF; DNA: TGTGCCAGCAGCCAAGATCGCCGGGGGGCCCAGTTCTTC
size: -; V: TRBV11-2; length: 17; J: TRBJ2-1; D: TRBD1; CDR3: CASSIDGDRGIGDEQFF; DNA: TGTGCCAGCAGTATAGATGGAGACAGGGGCATAGGCGATGAGCAGTTCTTC
size: -; V: TRBV28; length: 14; J: TRBJ2-2; D: -; CDR3: CASTQGRETGELFF; DNA: TGTGCCAGCACCCAGGGACGGGAGACCGGGGAGCTGTTTTTT
size: once; V: TRBV18; length: 15; J: TRBJ2-7; D: TRBD1; CDR3: CASSPRQGASYEQYF; DNA: TGTGCCAGCTCACCGAGACAGGGGGCGTCCTACGAGCAGTACTTC
size: -; V: TRBV30; length: 13; J: TRBJ2-5; D: -; CDR3: CAWTRASQETQYF; DNA: TGTGCCTGGACGAGGGCCAGTCAAGAGACCCAGTACTTC
size: -; V: TRBV11-3; length: 15; J: TRBJ2-2; D: -; CDR3: CASSWGGTNTGELFF; DNA: TGTGCCAGCAGCTGGGGCGGGACGAACACCGGGGAGCTGTTTTTT
size: once; V: TRBV19; length: 13; J: TRBJ2-5; D: -; CDR3: CASWGVGQETQYF; DNA: TGTGCCAGTTGGGGGGTGGGCCAAGAGACCCAGTACTTC
size: once; V: TRBV7-8; length: 16; J: TRBJ2-5; D: TRBD1; CDR3: CASSFAGGTYQETQYF; DNA: TGTGCCAGCAGCTTTGCAGGGGGCACTTACCAAGAGACCCAGTACTTC
size: once; V: TRBV10-3; length: 10; J: TRBJ1-2; D: -; CDR3: CAILSDGYTF; DNA: TGTGCCATCCTTTCAGATGGCTACACCTTC
size: -; V: TRBV28; length: 13; J: TRBJ1-1; D: -; CDR3: CASSLPGSAEAFF; DNA: TGTGCCAGCAGTTTGCCAGGGTCTGCTGAAGCTTTCTTT
size: -; V: TRBV7-9; length: 14; J: TRBJ1-6; D: -; CDR3: CASSWGRLGSPLHF; DNA: TGTGCCAGCAGCTGGGGCAGGTTGGGTTCACCCCTCCACTTT
size: -; V: TRBV7-9; length: 14; J: TRBJ1-2; D: -; CDR3: CASSFTGTSYGYTF; DNA: TGTGCCAGCAGCTTTACAGGAACCTCCTATGGCTACACCTTC
size: -; V: TRBV15; length: 17; J: TRBJ2-5; D: -; CDR3: CATSRGARGGRQETQYF; DNA: TGTGCCACCAGCAGGGGGGCCCGTGGGGGTCGACAAGAGACCCAGTACTTC
size: -; V: TRBV3-1/TRBV3-2; length: 15; J: TRBJ2-1; D: TRBD2; CDR3: CASSHRSGGGNEQFF; DNA: TGTGCCAGCAGCCACAGAAGCGGGGGGGGCAATGAGCAGTTCTTC
size: -; V: TRBV28; length: 14; J: TRBJ1-4; D: TRBD1; CDR3: CASKQQGLDEKLFF; DNA: TGTGCCAGCAAACAACAGGGGTTGGATGAAAAACTGTTTTTT
size: -; V: TRBV13; length: 13; J: TRBJ2-2; D: -; CDR3: CASSPYRDGELFF; DNA: TGTGCCAGCAGTCCATATAGAGACGGGGAGCTGTTTTTT